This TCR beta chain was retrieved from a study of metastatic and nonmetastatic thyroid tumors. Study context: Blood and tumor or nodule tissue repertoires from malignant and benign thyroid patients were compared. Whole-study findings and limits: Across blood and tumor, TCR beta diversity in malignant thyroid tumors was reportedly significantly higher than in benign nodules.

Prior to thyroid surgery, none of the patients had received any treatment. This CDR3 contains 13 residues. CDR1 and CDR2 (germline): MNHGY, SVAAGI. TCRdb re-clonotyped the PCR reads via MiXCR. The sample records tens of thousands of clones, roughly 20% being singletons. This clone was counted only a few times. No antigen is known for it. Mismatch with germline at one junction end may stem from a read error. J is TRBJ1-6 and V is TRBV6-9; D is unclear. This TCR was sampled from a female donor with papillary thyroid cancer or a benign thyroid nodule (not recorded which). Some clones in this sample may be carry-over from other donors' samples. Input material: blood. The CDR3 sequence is CASSPQRDSPLHF. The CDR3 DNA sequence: TGCGCCAGCAGTCCCCAAAGGGATTCACCCCTCCACTTT.